The rows below give T cell receptor beta chains drawn from one sample of a study of CD8 T cells in Susac syndrome. TCRdb processed the immunoSEQ multiplex PCR reads anew with MiXCR; each CDR3 protein has one entry. There are approximately 190,000 distinct CDR3 sequences in the sample; roughly 94% occur only once, and approximately 0.16% lies in the top ten. Sequencing was done on a sample of CD8+ T cells from PBMCs. The receptors stem from a human donor with Susac syndrome. CDR3s include the opening cysteine and the closing phenylalanine or tryptophan.

TRBV9	CASSLTPTGNQPQHF
TRBV10-3	CAISAAGTGGNEQYF
TRBV18	CASSGQINQPQHF
TRBV7-8	CASRPTGTDNSPLHF
TRBV9	CASSVEVSSSRNTIYF
TRBV7-2	CASSSAQGGHQPQHF
TRBV9	CASSVTSGLSDTQYF
TRBV6-1	CASSEDRGTGGYNSPLHF
TRBV5-4	CASSSTGGADYGYTF
TRBV6-5	CASSYSSQEDNEQFF
TRBV9	CASSPQRGGETQYF
TRBV6-5	CASSYDRYNEQFF
TRBV4-2	CASSQDLGQPQHF
TRBV29-1	CSVDWYTEAFF
TRBV28	CASSPSNQPQHF
TRBV28	CASSPRTRSSYEQYF
TRBV5-6	CASSFSRDQPQHF
TRBV20-1	CSARQGSSPRGGSPLHF
TRBV11-2	CASSLELGQYF
TRBV28	CASSLYEVVGRRAFF
TRBV12-5	CASGSGSNQPQHF
TRBV28	CASTWGDRADTQYF
TRBV30	CAWSVGLGDTEAFF
TRBV4-1	CASSRGRGPNNEQFF
TRBV7-9	CASSPLSGQGFSYNEQFF
TRBV9	CASSATTGGLYEQYF
TRBV29-1	CSVDTEGSGNTIYF
TRBV3-1	CASSRPRGQGAYEQYF
TRBV4-2	CASSANSGQTYQPQHF
TRBV28	CASSRREPEQYF
TRBV7-9	CASSSPIQGLITEAFF
TRBV27	CASSQLGDVPYEQYF
TRBV9	CASSVAGTSSYNEQFF
TRBV20-1	CSARPHSLGPDTQYF
TRBV27	CASTWGAGADTQYF
TRBV20-1	CSARRGQGMSNQPQHF
TRBV28	CASSSRQQQFF
TRBV5-1	CASSSGLSGSHEQYF
TRBV11-2	CASSYGSNTEAFF
TRBV27	CASSLLGGADTQYF